One sample yielded the 5 T cell receptor beta chains listed below, sequenced in a study of blood T cell repertoires in COVID-19. Assay: immunoSEQ multiplex PCR; the TCRdb copy retains only in-frame clones and omits some. Among roughly 160,000 clones, 87% were seen once, and the ten largest hold around 3.9%. Sequenced: peripheral blood. The source of these receptors is a woman aged 55-70 years who had recovered from COVID-19.

The rearrangement uses TRBV5-4 and TRBJ2-6, with D unclear. This CDR3 has 17 residues. Germline V lookup: CDR1 SGHNT, CDR2 YYREEE (reference sequence). The V gene lost 4 bases and the J gene lost 2 bases, with 16 bases spanning the gap. The CDR3 DNA reads as TGTGCCAGCAGCCCGACAACTGGTGGGCCTGGGGCCAACGTCCTGACTTTC. Its protein is CASSPTTGGPGANVLTF.

The CDR3 here is CASSVVLAGITDTQYF. The CDR3 nucleotides are TGTGCCAGCAGCGTAGTACTAGCGGGTATCACAGATACGCAGTATTTT. This chain joins TRBV9 and TRBJ2-3, with 9 bases matching TRBD2. CDR3 length: 16 amino acids. Unmatched junction bases numbered 4, after V lost 0 bases and J lost 2 bases. Germline CDR1 SGDLS, CDR2 YYNGEE.

The rearrangement links TRBV30 to TRBJ2-4, with 10 positions matching TRBD1. CDR3 size: 19 residues. The trim removed 2 bases at V and 1 base at J, leaving 14 bases unmatched. Per the germline V gene, CDR1 is GTSNPN and CDR2 is SVGIG (reference sequence). The CDR3 bases are TGTGCCTGGAGTCCCGGGACAGGGGCACCCGGGCGGGCCAAAAACATTCAGTACTTC. Protein: CAWSPGTGAPGRAKNIQYF.

This chain connects TRBV3-1 (or the pseudogene TRBV3-2) to TRBJ2-7; D may be TRBD2 (5 bases). Trimming shortened V by 4 bases and J by 3 bases, and 13 bases separated the two germline ends. CDR1 and CDR2 from the germline V gene are LGHDT and YNNKEL (reference sequence). There are 14 residues in the CDR3. The CDR3 DNA follows: TGTGCCAGCAGCCCAAGCGGAGGATACTACGAGCAGTACTTC. Translating gives CASSPSGGYYEQYF.

This clone showed up just a few times. V gene TRBV7-7 combines with J gene TRBJ2-2, with 11 bases fitting TRBD2. V lost 6 bases and J lost 6; bases outside the gene matches: 9. This CDR3 region has 16 residues. CDR1 and CDR2 from the germline V gene are SSHAT and FNYEAQ (reference sequence). CDR3 DNA: TGTGCCAGCAGTCGAGGCCTTAGCGGGGGGGCCGGGGAGCTGTTTTTT. Its protein product is CASSRGLSGGAGELFF.